The 15 T cell receptor beta chains presented below share a single source sample, sequenced in a study of T cell clusters in autoimmune cytopenias. TRB rearrangements were amplified by touch-down multiplex PCR with mixed TRB-A/B primers. No DNA is given; TCRdb re-called the multiplex PCR reads and lists each CDR3 protein once. The repertoire shows roughly 8,400 distinct CDR3 sequences; the top ten hold about a fifth. TRB amplification used 250 ng of peripheral blood genomic DNA. What was sequenced was peripheral blood. Every receptor here comes from a human donor with an autoimmune cytopenia or autoimmune hepatitis (not recorded which).

This chain joins TRBV27 and TRBJ2-2; TCRdb picks TRBD2, but there is no DNA to check that call. CDR1 MNHEY and CDR2 SMNVEV come from the germline V gene (reference sequence). The CDR3 is 15 amino acids. The CDR3 reads CASMSRVAWTGELFF.

Measured by frequency, this clonotype is medium-sized. The V and J genes are TRBV27 and TRBJ2-7; the TRBD1 assignment by TCRdb is unverifiable without DNA. Germline-derived CDR1 and CDR2 are MNHEY and SMNVEV (reference sequence). The CDR3 sequence is 12 residues long. The CDR3 spells CASWDHTYEQYF.

The rearrangement links TRBV9 to TRBJ1-3; TCRdb outputs TRBD1, but without DNA this stays unchecked. The length of the CDR3 is 13 residues. Looked up from germline, CDR1 is SGDLS and CDR2 is YYNGEE. The CDR3 reads CASSVVHEGTIYF.

The genes are TRBV7-2 and TRBJ1-2; TCRdb selects TRBD1, and the lack of DNA leaves this call unchecked. Looked up from germline, CDR1 is SGHTA and CDR2 is FQGNSA. The length of the CDR3 is 13 residues. This CDR3 is CASSFGQSYGYTF.

This chain uses TRBV20-1 with TRBJ1-5; lacking DNA, the TRBD1 call made by TCRdb goes unchecked. CDR1 and CDR2 from the germline V gene are DFQATT and SNEGSKA (reference sequence). The CDR3 runs 15 residues. CDR3 sequence reads: CSARPGGGTDQPQHF.

The chain links TRBV5-5 to TRBJ2-1; TCRdb's D call of TRBD2 is untestable without DNA. Germline CDR1 is SGHKS and CDR2 is YYEKEE (reference sequence). CDR3 length equals 14 residues. CDR3 residues: CASSPSAGVGEQFF.

The gene calls are TRBV5-1 and TRBJ2-5; checking the TCRdb D call of TRBD1 is not possible without DNA. This CDR3 spans 13 amino acids. The germline gives CDR1 SGHRS, CDR2 YFSETQ. CDR3 amino acids: CASSHTGGETQYF.

This clonotype is called medium-sized based on its frequency. This chain uses TRBV30 with TRBJ1-1. The CDR3 extends over 14 amino acids. CDR1 and CDR2 from the germline V gene are GTSNPN and SVGIG (reference sequence). The CDR3 sequence is CAWSVGRMNTEAFF.

The genes are TRBV25-1 and TRBJ2-1. Germline CDR1 and CDR2: MGHDK and SYGVNS. The CDR3 sequence is 11 residues long. The CDR3 here is CASSEFNEQFF.

Considering frequency, this clonotype is medium-sized. The chain joins TRBV7-9 to TRBJ1-2; TCRdb's D call, TRBD1, is unchecked because there is no DNA. CDR1 and CDR2 from the germline V gene are SEHNR and FQNEAQ (reference sequence). There are 14 residues in the CDR3. This CDR3 reads CASSSEGTGNGYTF.

Considering frequency, this clonotype is medium-sized. The gene calls are TRBV7-2 and TRBJ1-2; TCRdb picks TRBD1, but there is no DNA to check that call. Germline V gene lookup returns CDR1 SGHTA and CDR2 FQGNSA. The CDR3 spans 13 residues. The CDR3 loop reads CASSYDRTYGYTF.

This clonotype is classed as medium-sized (0.01 to 0.1%) by frequency. The genes are TRBV20-1 and TRBJ2-7; TCRdb gives TRBD2 as the D gene, but with no DNA this cannot be confirmed. Germline V gene lookup returns CDR1 DFQATT and CDR2 SNEGSKA (reference sequence). The CDR3 extends over 14 amino acids. The CDR3: CSARDHAGAYEQYF.

The J gene is TRBJ1-1, the V gene TRBV15; the TRBD1 assignment by TCRdb is unverifiable without DNA. The CDR3 covers 14 residues. Per germline, CDR1 LNHNV and CDR2 YYDKDF (reference sequence). The CDR3: CATSREQGFTEAFF.

V and J are TRBV11-1 and TRBJ2-5; absent DNA, TCRdb's TRBD1 call cannot be checked. The CDR3 has 15 residues. The germline V gene has CDR1 SGHAT and CDR2 FQDESV (reference sequence). CDR3 amino acids: CASSQETGYLETQYF.

The rearrangement joins TRBV18 to TRBJ2-7; lacking DNA, the TRBD1 call made by TCRdb goes unchecked. This CDR3 is built from 15 residues. The germline CDR1 and CDR2 sequences are KGHSH and LQKENI. CDR3 sequence reads: CASSPTSDRGGEQYF.